The 15 T cell receptor beta chains presented below share a single source sample, sequenced in a study of early T cells in non-severe SARS-CoV-2 infection. TCRdb re-called the 5' RACE reads through MiXCR, storing one row per CDR3 protein. The sample shows 20,000 to 30,000 distinct CDR3 sequences, around 5.5% of them seen only once. The specimen was whole blood. These receptors were obtained from an adult who was a healthcare worker with PCR-confirmed SARS-CoV-2 infection or an uninfected control (not recorded which).

This clonotype has ten or more counts. This chain uses TRBV18 with TRBJ2-3; D might be TRBD1 (5 bases). V was clipped by 2 bases and J by 4 bases, with 16 bases between them. Germline assignment: CDR1 KGHSH and CDR2 LQKENI. This CDR3 region has 16 residues. The DNA for the CDR3 is TGTGCCAGCTCACCAGGGCCAGGGCTCAAGCCAGATACGCAGTATTTT. Protein sequence: CASSPGPGLKPDTQYF.

The gene calls are TRBV19 and TRBJ1-6, with a tentative D call TRBD1 (5 bases). Trimming removed 7 bases from V and 6 bases from J, with 16 bases in between. Germline CDR1 is LNHDA and CDR2 is SQIVND (reference sequence). This CDR3 has 15 amino acids. This chain's CDR3 is CASTPSGTVNSPLHF. The CDR3 DNA follows: TGTGCCAGTACCCCTAGCGGGACGGTTAATTCACCCCTCCACTTT.

The V call is TRBV7-9, the J call TRBJ2-5; 9 nucleotides agree with TRBD1. Germline loops: CDR1 SEHNR, CDR2 FQNEAQ (reference sequence). This CDR3 is built from 16 residues. The V gene end was trimmed by 1 base and the J gene end by 5 bases; junction bases not matched to a gene: 8. In DNA, the CDR3 is TGTGCCAGCAGCTTAGTTGTTGGGACAGGGACGGAGACCCAGTACTTC. As protein: CASSLVVGTGTETQYF.

This chain connects TRBV6-5 to TRBJ1-2; D is perhaps TRBD1 (6 bases). The CDR3 is 16 amino acids. Trimming removed 2 bases from V and 3 bases from J, with 16 bases in between. Germline CDR1 reads MNHEY; CDR2 reads SVGAGI. CDR3 in DNA: TGTGCCAGCAGTTACAGAGCGGTGGGGGCCCACTATGGCTACACCTTC. Translated, it gives CASSYRAVGAHYGYTF.

This clonotype was detected ten times or more. The rearrangement joins TRBV12-5 to TRBJ2-2; no firm D call. The length of the CDR3 is 15 residues. Germline V gene lookup returns CDR1 LGHNT and CDR2 FRNRAP. Trimming pared 0 bases from V and 7 bases from J, leaving 12 bases between. CDR3 nucleotide sequence: TGTGCTAGTGGTTTGGTATCTGGGGTCAGCGGGGAGCTGTTTTTT. It yields the protein CASGLVSGVSGELFF.

The sample holds many counts of this clonotype. The chain links TRBV29-1 to TRBJ2-3, with D possibly being TRBD1 (7 bases). Trimming took 4 bases from V and 0 from J, leaving 14 bases between them. This CDR3 contains 15 residues. The germline CDR1 and CDR2 sequences are SQVTM and ANQGSEA. CDR3 loop: CSVVLTGTSTDTQYF. In DNA, the CDR3 is TGCAGCGTTGTGTTGACAGGGACTAGCACAGATACGCAGTATTTT.

In its sample, this clonotype was seen many times. This chain uses TRBV11-2 with TRBJ2-5; D gene ambiguous. This CDR3 spans 13 amino acids. Germline V gives CDR1 SGHAT, CDR2 FQNNGV. V lost 1 base and J lost 5, with 8 bases in between. The chain's CDR3 is CASSLAEHETQYF. The CDR3, as DNA: TGTGCCAGCAGCTTAGCGGAGCACGAGACCCAGTACTTC.

The chain carries TRBV28 and TRBJ2-6; no clear D gene. V lost 8 bases and J lost 4, with 9 bases in between. Germline CDR1 is MDHEN and CDR2 is SYDVKM. The CDR3 spans 13 residues. The CDR3 here is CASSLGGANVLTF. CDR3 bases: TGTGCCAGCTCCCTAGGGGGGGCCAACGTCCTGACTTTC.

The chain combines TRBV28 with TRBJ1-2; tentatively, D is TRBD1 (5 bases). V lost 11 bases and J lost 5, with 15 bases in between. Per germline, CDR1 MDHEN and CDR2 SYDVKM. CDR3 size: 12 residues. CDR3 bases: TGTGCCGTCCAGGGACTGACTTATGGCTACACCTTC. It translates to CAVQGLTYGYTF.

This clonotype was observed many times. J is TRBJ2-3 and V is TRBV20-1; no clear D gene. Germline V gene lookup returns CDR1 DFQATT and CDR2 SNEGSKA (reference sequence). The ends were cut back, 1 base at V and 0 bases at J, with 8 bases in the middle. CDR3 length: 14 residues. This CDR3 reads CSARGGTSTDTQYF. The CDR3 nucleotides read TGCAGTGCTAGAGGGGGAACTAGCACAGATACGCAGTATTTT.

As regards this clonotype: The junction shows a germline mismatch at one end, possibly a read error. The genes are TRBV4-1 and TRBJ2-7, with 9 bases identical to TRBD2. The CDR3 sequence is 16 residues long. Per the germline V gene, CDR1 is MGHRA and CDR2 is YSYEKL. CDR3 sequence: CANSQDLLAGALEQYF. CDR3 in DNA: TGCGCCAACAGCCAAGATCTTTTAGCGGGGGCCCTCGAGCAGTACTTC.

In this sample, this clonotype turned up a few times. The chain recombines TRBV6-2 or TRBV6-3 with TRBJ2-7; the D gene is possibly TRBD2 (5 bases). Germline CDR1 MNHEY, CDR2 SVGEGT. Trimming left V 5 bases short and J 4 bases short, with 15 bases between. The CDR3 extends over 14 amino acids. The CDR3 DNA follows: TGTGCCAGCAGTCCGAGCCGGGAATCATACGAGCAGTACTTC. Protein sequence: CASSPSRESYEQYF.

This clonotype was counted ten times or more. The chain has TRBV27 and TRBJ2-7, with D unclear. Germline lookup yields CDR1 MNHEY and CDR2 SMNVEV (reference sequence). The CDR3 spans 14 residues. Trimming left V 2 bases short and J 3 bases short, with 11 bases between. The CDR3 protein is CASSLLGPNYEQYF. CDR3 DNA sequence: TGTGCCAGCAGTTTACTCGGCCCCAACTACGAGCAGTACTTC.

In its sample, this clonotype was seen many times. The V call is TRBV7-9, the J call TRBJ1-2; perhaps TRBD1 as D (5 bases). The CDR3 contains 13 residues. Trimming cost V 2 bases and J 6 bases, with 10 bases left between them. Germline V CDR1 and CDR2: SEHNR, FQNEAQ (reference sequence). This CDR3 is CASSLRDGDGYTF. CDR3 in DNA: TGTGCCAGCAGCTTACGGGACGGGGATGGCTACACCTTC.

This sequence joins TRBV5-8 and TRBJ1-1; D is uncertain. Germline V gene data show CDR1 as SGHTS and CDR2 as YDEGEE. V lost 4 bases, J lost 5 bases, and 9 bases lay in between. This CDR3 region has 12 residues. The CDR3 sequence: CASSRLSTEAFF. DNA of the CDR3: TGTGCCAGCAGCCGGTTGAGTACTGAAGCTTTCTTT.